One sample yielded the 20 T cell receptor beta chains listed below, sequenced in a study of Ad26.COV2.S vaccination and SARS-CoV-2 variants. Generated by immunoSEQ multiplex PCR, the TCRdb table keeps only in-frame clones and is missing some. The sample consists of 500,000 or so clones, 87% of them appearing once. Treatment denoted: 15 to 20 received Ad26.COV2.S at low or high dose, single or two shots; about 5 received placebo; per-sample allocation not given. Specimens were obtained on day 63 following the first vaccine or placebo injection. The sequencing used peripheral blood, collected in a trial of Ad26.COV2.S vaccine versus placebo. These receptors came from a person between 18 and 59 years old who received the Ad26.COV2.S COVID-19 vaccine or a placebo.

The CDR3 is CATSIDRILKPEDADTIYF. The CDR3 DNA is TGTGCCACCAGTATCGACAGAATCCTAAAACCCGAAGATGCAGACACCATATATTTT. The chain is built from TRBV15 and TRBJ1-3, with D perhaps TRBD1 (5 bases). V lost 6 bases and J lost 8, with 32 bases in between. The CDR3 is 19 amino acids. The germline CDR1 and CDR2 sequences are LNHNV and YYDKDF (reference sequence).

Only one count was recorded for this clone. The V and J genes are TRBV6-5 and TRBJ2-2, with 7 bases that match TRBD1. Germline CDR1 and CDR2: MNHEY and SVGAGI. V was clipped by 4 bases and J by 6 bases; unmatched bases: 5. The CDR3 has 14 residues. CDR3 loop: CASSSYRGAGELFF. The CDR3 DNA reads TGTGCCAGCAGTTCCTACAGGGGAGCCGGGGAGCTGTTTTTT.

This clone occurred once. The chain joins TRBV6-5 to TRBJ1-1; TRBD1 agrees at 8 bases. The CDR3 runs 16 residues. Looked up from germline, CDR1 is MNHEY and CDR2 is SVGAGI. V shed 0 bases, J shed 4 bases, and the junction held 7 bases outside the gene matches. CDR3 residues: CASSYSNQGAGTEAFF. The CDR3 bases are TGTGCCAGCAGTTACTCTAATCAGGGGGCGGGCACTGAAGCTTTCTTT.

This rearrangement joins TRBV6-5 to TRBJ1-5; D might be TRBD1 (5 bases). Trimming shortened V by 6 bases and J by 7 bases, and 13 bases separated the two germline ends. The length of the CDR3 is 13 residues. Germline loops: CDR1 MNHEY, CDR2 SVGAGI. The CDR3 bases are TGTGCCAGCAGCGCCGGGGGGTGGCAGCCCCAGCATTTT. This codes for CASSAGGWQPQHF.

This clone was counted a single time. This rearrangement joins TRBV5-1 to TRBJ2-2; TRBD1 aligns across 12 bases. Per the germline V gene, CDR1 is SGHRS and CDR2 is YFSETQ. V shed 0 bases and J 9 bases; nucleotides not matched to a gene: 3. There are 15 residues in the CDR3. CDR3 protein: CASSLDGTGGRELFF. CDR3 DNA: TGCGCCAGCAGCTTGGACGGGACAGGGGGCCGGGAGCTGTTTTTT.

This rearrangement joins TRBV15 to TRBJ2-7, with D possibly TRBD1 on 5 matching bases. CDR1 and CDR2 (germline): LNHNV, YYDKDF (reference sequence). The CDR3 is 15 residues long. Trimming stripped 3 bases from V and 3 bases from J, with 15 bases between. Written as DNA, the CDR3 is TGTGCCACCAGCAGTGCCGGTGGACAAGGCTACGAGCAGTACTTC. This sequence encodes CATSSAGGQGYEQYF.

The V and J genes are TRBV6-5 and TRBJ1-5; D not certain. CDR1 and CDR2 from the germline V gene are MNHEY and SVGAGI. The CDR3 runs to 13 residues. Trimming pared 0 bases from V and 9 bases from J, leaving 9 bases between. In DNA, the CDR3 is TGTGCCAGCAGTTACTCGAAAGGGCTGCCCCAGCATTTT. This codes for CASSYSKGLPQHF.

This CDR3 reads CASTGGSTDTQYF. The CDR3 region has the DNA TGTGCCAGCACGGGGGGAAGCACAGATACGCAGTATTTT. The genes are TRBV11-1 and TRBJ2-3, with 7 bases matching TRBD2. CDR3 length equals 13 residues. J gave up 0 bases and V 7 bases, and 1 base lay outside the gene matches. Germline V gives CDR1 SGHAT, CDR2 FQDESV (reference sequence).

This chain links TRBV30 with TRBJ2-4; unclear D gene. V was cut by 2 bases and J by 13 bases, with 12 bases left in between. Germline lookup yields CDR1 GTSNPN and CDR2 SVGIG (reference sequence). This CDR3 spans 11 amino acids. CDR3 sequence: CAWSSQSTQYF. The CDR3 DNA follows: TGTGCCTGGAGTTCCCAGTCAACGCAGTACTTC.

The genes are TRBV12-3 or TRBV12-4 and TRBJ2-1; D gene ambiguous. Deletions cut 3 bases from V and 8 bases from J, with 8 bases between. This CDR3 contains 12 residues. For the CDR3, the DNA is TGTGCCAGCAGTTTGGGTAGTTATGAGCAGTTCTTC. Its protein product is CASSLGSYEQFF.

CDR3 DNA: TGTGCCAGCTCCAAACGGGAGCGTTCCTACAATGAGCAGTTCTTC. Translation gives CASSKRERSYNEQFF. The V gene is TRBV18, the J gene TRBJ2-1; maybe TRBD2 (6 bases). Deletions cut 6 bases from V and 1 base from J, with 13 bases between. The CDR3 has 15 amino acids. Germline V gene data show CDR1 as KGHSH and CDR2 as LQKENI. The variable domain in full, with the rest retrieved from reference TRBV18 and TRBJ2-1, is NAGVMQNPRHLVRRRGQEARLRCSPMKGHSHVYWYRQLPEEGLKFMVYLQKENIIDESGMPKERFSAEFPKEGPSILRIQQVVRGDSAAYFCASSKRERSYNEQFFGPGTRLTVL.

The chain joins TRBV10-3 to TRBJ1-1; unclear D gene. The CDR3 sequence is 15 residues long. The V gene lost 0 bases and the J gene lost 0 bases, with 8 bases spanning the gap. CDR1 and CDR2 from the germline V gene are ENHRY and SYGVKD. This CDR3 reads CAISESIRVNTEAFF. The CDR3, as DNA: TGTGCCATCAGTGAGTCAATCCGAGTGAACACTGAAGCTTTCTTT.

The chain joins TRBV10-3 to TRBJ2-7; the D gene is possibly TRBD1 (6 bases). Trimming removed 6 bases at V and 2 bases at J, with 14 bases between. The CDR3 runs 14 residues. Germline V gene sequence: CDR1 ENHRY, CDR2 SYGVKD. CDR3 nucleotides: TGTGCCATCAGAAGGGGGTTGGGCCCCTACGAGCAGTACTTC. This encodes CAIRRGLGPYEQYF.

This clone was seen only a few times. The chain is built from TRBV4-2 and TRBJ1-4; possibly TRBD1 for D (6 bases). This CDR3 region has 17 residues. Trimming took off 4 bases at V and 0 bases at J, with 15 bases between the two ends. CDR1 is LGHNA, CDR2 YNFKEQ, per germline. As DNA, the CDR3 is TGTGCCAGCAGCCCGTCCCACAGACAGGCAACTAATGAAAAACTGTTTTTT. This codes for CASSPSHRQATNEKLFF.

This sequence joins TRBV5-1 and TRBJ1-6; 8 bases fit TRBD1. Losses at the gene ends were 7 bases for V and 8 bases for J; bases not matched to a gene: 11. The CDR3 has 15 residues. Per germline, CDR1 SGHRS and CDR2 YFSETQ. This CDR3 reads CASALETGGDSPLHF. In nucleotides, the CDR3 is TGCGCCAGCGCGCTAGAAACAGGGGGGGATTCACCCCTCCACTTT.

For the CDR3, the DNA is TGTGCCAGCAGTGCCGGAGGGGTAGATCAGCCCCAGCATTTT. Its protein is CASSAGGVDQPQHF. The chain is built from TRBV28 and TRBJ1-5; D possibly corresponds to TRBD1 (5 bases). CDR1 and CDR2 (germline): MDHEN, SYDVKM. With 5 bases removed from V and 5 bases from J, the gap between germline ends came to 13 bases. CDR3 size: 14 residues.

V is TRBV6-1 and J is TRBJ2-7; D gene unclear. The germline V gene has CDR1 MNHNS and CDR2 SASEGT. Trimming shortened V by 2 bases and J by 9 bases, and 11 bases separated the two germline ends. CDR3 length: 12 amino acids. DNA for the CDR3: TGTGCCAGCAGTGAATTGGCGTCAGGGCAGTACTTC. Translation gives CASSELASGQYF.

The rearrangement uses TRBV3-1 (or the pseudogene TRBV3-2) and TRBJ1-5; D may be TRBD1 (6 bases). CDR1 and CDR2 (germline): LGHDT, YNNKEL (reference sequence). The V gene lost 4 bases and the J gene lost 2 bases, with 12 bases spanning the gap. There are 15 residues in the CDR3. The CDR3 here is CASSPTGGRNQPQHF. CDR3 DNA: TGTGCCAGCAGCCCGACCGGGGGCCGCAATCAGCCCCAGCATTTT.

V and J are TRBV29-1 and TRBJ2-3; D is unclear. Germline assignment: CDR1 SQVTM and CDR2 ANQGSEA. V dropped 2 bases and J dropped 5 bases, with 8 bases sitting between them. The CDR3 runs 12 residues. The chain's CDR3 is CSVETLGDTQYF. CDR3 nucleotide sequence: TGCAGCGTTGAAACCTTGGGAGATACGCAGTATTTT.

This rearrangement joins TRBV11-2 to TRBJ1-6; 7 bases fit TRBD1. This CDR3 is 15 amino acids long. Unmatched junction bases numbered 8, after V lost 2 bases and J lost 10 bases. In germline, CDR1 is SGHAT, CDR2 FQNNGV. The CDR3 here is CASSLIRTGNSPLHF. CDR3 nucleotides: TGTGCCAGCAGCTTAATTAGGACAGGCAACTCACCCCTCCACTTT.